The rows below give T cell receptor beta chains drawn from one sample of a study of blood T cell repertoires in COVID-19. The assay was immunoSEQ multiplex PCR, and TCRdb's table has in-frame clones only and misses some. The table has 280,000 or so clones, 86% seen once; the top ten hold approximately 2%. Sequences were obtained from peripheral blood. These receptors were collected from a woman aged 25 to 39 who had recovered from COVID-19. Each CDR3 is given with its conserved first and last residue. The order of the fields is J gene, V gene, D gene, clone size, CDR3 protein, CDR3 DNA. The D gene is left open where the match is weak. Size is stated for part of the rows, as once, few or many counts, or as a class when the clone is expanded.

>TRBJ2-7|TRBV6-1|TRBD2|-
CASSEGLAGAGYEQYF
TGTGCCAGCAGTGAGGGGTTAGCGGGAGCCGGCTACGAGCAGTACTTC
>TRBJ1-5|TRBV19|-|-
CASSTFTNSNQPQHF
TGTGCCAGTAGTACCTTCACTAATAGCAATCAGCCCCAGCATTTT
>TRBJ2-7|TRBV28|-|-
CASSLLAGSYEQYF
TGTGCCAGCAGTTTACTTGCGGGGAGCTACGAGCAGTACTTC
>TRBJ1-1|TRBV6-5|TRBD1|-
CASTQTGGRTEAFF
TGTGCCAGCACCCAGACAGGGGGGAGGACTGAAGCTTTCTTT
>TRBJ1-1|TRBV14|TRBD1|-
CASRPLDRLNTEAFF
TGTGCCAGCAGACCTTTGGACAGGCTGAACACTGAAGCTTTCTTT
>TRBJ2-1|TRBV5-1|TRBD2|-
CASSRAGGNEQFF
TGCGCCAGCAGCCGGGCGGGAGGGAATGAGCAGTTCTTC
>TRBJ2-1|TRBV6-2/TRBV6-3|TRBD2|-
CASSYSNRGLAGEQFF
TGTGCCAGCAGTTACTCGAACAGAGGTCTAGCGGGAGAGCAGTTCTTC
>TRBJ2-3|TRBV4-3|-|-
CASSQALADTQYF
TGCGCCAGCAGCCAAGCTCTCGCAGATACGCAGTATTTT
>TRBJ2-7|TRBV27|-|-
CASSLSWGSTYEQYF
TGTGCCAGCAGTTTATCGTGGGGCAGTACCTACGAGCAGTACTTC
>TRBJ2-7|TRBV10-3|-|-
CAISERAALSYEQYF
TGTGCCATCAGTGAACGAGCGGCCCTCTCCTACGAGCAGTACTTC
>TRBJ1-4|TRBV19|-|-
CASSDPGSTNEKLFF
TGTGCCAGCTCCGACCCAGGGTCAACTAATGAAAAACTGTTTTTT
>TRBJ2-7|TRBV2|-|-
CASSASGFEQYF
TGTGCCAGCAGTGCATCAGGTTTCGAGCAGTACTTC
>TRBJ1-5|TRBV14|-|few
CASSLPGSAQPQHF
TGTGCCAGCAGCCTTCCTGGGAGCGCACAGCCCCAGCATTTT
>TRBJ1-5|TRBV27|TRBD1|few
CASSLGLLWDRPLHF
TGTGCCAGCAGTTTGGGATTACTTTGGGACAGGCCTCTGCATTTT
>TRBJ2-7|TRBV5-1|-|few
CASSSNAGGFNEQYF
TGCGCCAGCAGCTCGAACGCAGGGGGGTTTAACGAGCAGTACTTC
>TRBJ2-3|TRBV7-2|TRBD1|-
CASSLGQATDTQYF
TGTGCCAGCAGCTTGGGACAGGCCACAGATACGCAGTATTTT
>TRBJ1-4|TRBV19|-|-
CASRDQGTWTNEKLFF
TGTGCCAGTAGGGATCAGGGGACCTGGACTAATGAAAAACTGTTTTTT
>TRBJ2-7|TRBV28|TRBD1|few
CASSLAGTGGNEQYF
TGTGCCAGCAGTTTAGCCGGGACAGGGGGAAACGAGCAGTACTTC
>TRBJ2-1|TRBV9|-|-
CASSLGGDPYNEQFF
TGTGCCAGCAGCTTAGGGGGGGACCCATACAATGAGCAGTTCTTC
>TRBJ1-2|TRBV12-3/TRBV12-4|TRBD1|-
CASRTGAYGYTF
TGTGCCAGCCGGACAGGGGCGTATGGCTACACCTTC
>TRBJ2-5|TRBV2|TRBD1|-
CARGDSSRETQYF
TGTGCCAGAGGGGACAGCTCCAGGGAGACCCAGTACTTC
>TRBJ2-3|TRBV10-3|TRBD2|-
CAIRRTSGTSTDTQYF
TGTGCCATCAGGAGGACTAGCGGGACAAGCACAGATACGCAGTATTTT
>TRBJ1-6|TRBV6-5|TRBD1|once
CASRQGASSPLHF
TGTGCCAGCAGACAGGGGGCGAGTTCACCCCTCCACTTT